The present entry profiles one T cell receptor (beta chain) with its context. Its antigen is not known. This specimen comes from a study of cytomegalovirus exposure and HLA in healthy donors. Between the trimmed V and J ends, which lost 7 bases and 3 bases, there was a span of 18 bases. Germline CDR1 reads SQVTM; CDR2 reads ANQGSEA. This CDR3 contains 14 residues. The study's findings and limits: In the 95 to 150 validation repertoires, a later analysis found that first-cohort TCR clusters tended to co-occur. It was reportedly the case that the classifier diagnosed cytomegalovirus status with high specificity and sensitivity.

Produced via immunoSEQ multiplex PCR; TCRdb's table is partial and in-frame only. The sample lists 200,000 to 300,000 clones, approximately 90% occurring once. V usage is TRBV29-1 and J usage is TRBJ1-2, with D possibly TRBD1 on 6 matching bases. The sample comprised PBMCs. This TCR derives from a man aged 18 to 30 in good health and CMV-seronegative. The CDR3 sequence: CSALTTGRDYGYTF. CDR3 sequence (DNA): TGCAGCGCTCTAACGACAGGACGGGACTATGGCTACACCTTC.